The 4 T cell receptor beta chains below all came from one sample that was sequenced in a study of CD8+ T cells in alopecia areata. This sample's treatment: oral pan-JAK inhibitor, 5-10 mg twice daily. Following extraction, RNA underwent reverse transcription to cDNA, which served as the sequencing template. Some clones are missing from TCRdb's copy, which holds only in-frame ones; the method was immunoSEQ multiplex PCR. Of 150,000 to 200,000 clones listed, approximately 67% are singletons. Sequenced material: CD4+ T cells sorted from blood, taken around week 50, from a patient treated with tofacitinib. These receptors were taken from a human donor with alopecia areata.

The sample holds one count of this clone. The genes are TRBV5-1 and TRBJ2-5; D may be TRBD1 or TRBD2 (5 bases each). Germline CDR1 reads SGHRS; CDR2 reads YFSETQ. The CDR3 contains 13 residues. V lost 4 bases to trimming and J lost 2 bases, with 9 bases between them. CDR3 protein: CASSAGAQETQYF. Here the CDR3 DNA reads TGCGCCAGCAGCGCCGGGGCGCAAGAGACCCAGTACTTC.

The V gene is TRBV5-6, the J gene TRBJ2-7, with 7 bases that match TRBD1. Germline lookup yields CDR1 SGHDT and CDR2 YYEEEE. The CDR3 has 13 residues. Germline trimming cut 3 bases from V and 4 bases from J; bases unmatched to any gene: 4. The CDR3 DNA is TGTGCCAGCAGCTACGGGACAGAATACGAGCAGTACTTC. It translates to CASSYGTEYEQYF. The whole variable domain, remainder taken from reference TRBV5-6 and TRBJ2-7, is DAGVTQSPTHLIKTRGQQVTLRCSPKSGHDTVSWYQQALGQGPQFIFQYYEEEERQRGNFPDRFSGHQFPNYSSELNVNALLLGDSALYLCASSYGTEYEQYFGPGTRLTVT.

CDR3 in DNA: TGTGCCAGCAGCGTAGATCCTGATGGAACTGAAGCTTTCTTT. Translating it yields CASSVDPDGTEAFF. V is TRBV9 and J is TRBJ1-1; D not certain. Germline values: CDR1 SGDLS, CDR2 YYNGEE. Trimming removed 0 bases at V and 5 bases at J, with 11 bases between. The CDR3 extends over 14 amino acids.

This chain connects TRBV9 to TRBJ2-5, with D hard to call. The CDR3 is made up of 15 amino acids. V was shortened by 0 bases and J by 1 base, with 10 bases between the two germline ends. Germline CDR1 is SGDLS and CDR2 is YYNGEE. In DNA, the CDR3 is TGTGCCAGCAGCGTAGACGAAGGGTTCCAAGAGACCCAGTACTTC. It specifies CASSVDEGFQETQYF.